The 30 T cell receptor beta chains reported below all come from one sample, sequenced in a study of beta chain features in type 1 diabetes (dated by TCRdb to 2016 to 2019). Antigens for these TCRs are unknown. Library preparation used the immunoSEQ multiplex PCR assay. All of the isolated RNA was reverse transcribed with the High Capacity cDNA Reverse Transcription Kit, so expressed TCRB transcripts were sequenced. In TCRdb, the immuneACCESS table is reduced to in-frame sequences with V and J assigned. These tables do not hold every clone; where another copy was compared, an unresolved V gene accounts for under half, and the others remain unexplained. Present in this sample are about 300,000 clones, approximately 13% of which were seen just once. Of the sample, over 0.014% is held by the ten largest clones. General findings and caveats noted by the study authors: Type 1 diabetes patients showed a moderate but significant shortening of TCRB CDR3 length in all four CD4+ subsets.

Sequencing used naive CD4+ T cells from blood. This sample's cell subset or site label indicates: true naive CD4+ T cells. The receptors originated from a woman aged 18-29 years with type 1 diabetes.

This clone has just a few counts. The chain carries TRBV7-2 and TRBJ2-1; TRBD2 agrees at 7 bases. From germline, CDR1 is SGHTA and CDR2 FQGNSA. J was trimmed by 10 bases and V by 2 bases; bases with no gene match: 14. The CDR3 has 16 amino acids. As DNA, the CDR3 is TGTGCCAGCAGCTTATTCCCGGGGGGATCCCCTCGGGAGCAGTTCTTC. Its protein product is CASSLFPGGSPREQFF.

This clone was seen a handful of times. The chain carries TRBV5-1 and TRBJ1-5; D is unresolved. With 0 bases removed from V and 8 bases from J, the gap between germline ends came to 9 bases. The CDR3 spans 13 residues. Germline V lookup: CDR1 SGHRS, CDR2 YFSETQ. This CDR3 is CASSLASEEPQHF. DNA for the CDR3: TGCGCCAGCAGCTTGGCCAGTGAAGAGCCCCAGCATTTT.

This clone was counted a few times. This chain links TRBV28 with TRBJ2-4, with 8 bases lining up with TRBD2. The junction had 10 bases not matched to a gene; V was cut back by 6 bases and J by 3 bases. This CDR3 spans 16 amino acids. CDR1 is MDHEN and CDR2 is SYDVKM in the germline V gene. In DNA form, the CDR3 reads TGTGCCAGCAGCCTGAGCGGGAGTAAGGACAAAAACATTCAGTACTTC. It yields the protein CASSLSGSKDKNIQYF.

This clone has more than one count but fewer than ten. This chain joins TRBV6-5 and TRBJ1-1; possible D gene TRBD1, 6 bases. Trimming stripped 7 bases from V and 10 bases from J, with 16 bases between. The germline V gene encodes CDR1 MNHEY and CDR2 SVGAGI. CDR3 size: 12 residues. CDR3 protein: CASTDRGGGAFF. The DNA for the CDR3 is TGTGCCAGCACTGACCGGGGAGGGGGAGCTTTCTTT.

J is TRBJ2-1 and V is TRBV5-1, with 7 bases lining up with TRBD2. The CDR3 length is 13 residues. In germline, CDR1 is SGHRS, CDR2 YFSETQ. Germline trimming cut 0 bases from V and 7 bases from J; bases unmatched to any gene: 1. This CDR3 reads CASSLAGRNEQFF. Here the CDR3 DNA reads TGCGCCAGCAGCTTGGCCGGGAGGAATGAGCAGTTCTTC.

The rearrangement uses TRBV9 and TRBJ2-5; 10 bases agree with TRBD2. The CDR3 is made up of 15 amino acids. Trimming took 0 bases from V and 9 from J; bases not matched to a gene: 8. Germline CDR1 SGDLS, CDR2 YYNGEE. This chain's CDR3 is CASSVDGKSGRAQYF. CDR3 bases: TGTGCCAGCAGCGTAGACGGGAAGAGCGGGAGGGCCCAGTACTTC.

The chain's CDR3 is CASSGGTTVGRAQYF. CDR3 in DNA: TGTGCCAGCAGTGGGGGGACAACCGTCGGAAGGGCCCAGTACTTC. This chain uses TRBV2 with TRBJ2-5; D may be TRBD1 (6 bases). The CDR3 extends over 15 amino acids. Trimming stripped 4 bases from V and 9 bases from J, with 21 bases between. CDR1 is SNHLY, CDR2 FYNNEI, per germline.

The table lists this clone with a few counts. The V call is TRBV15, the J call TRBJ2-1; 12 bases are shared with TRBD2. Germline CDR1 and CDR2: LNHNV and YYDKDF (reference sequence). The V and J ends lost 2 bases and 5 bases, in that order; junction bases with no gene match: 4. The CDR3 has 16 amino acids. The CDR3 here is CATSRSRTSGNNEQFF. In nucleotides, the CDR3 is TGTGCCACCAGCAGATCGAGGACTAGCGGGAACAATGAGCAGTTCTTC.

This chain uses TRBV7-2 with TRBJ2-5; TRBD1 matches 8 bases. This CDR3 is built from 14 residues. CDR1 is SGHTA and CDR2 is FQGNSA in the germline V gene. With V trimmed by 5 bases and J by 4 bases, 6 bases remained unmatched. For the CDR3, the DNA is TGTGCCAGCAGCCCAATTGGACAGGGAGAGACCCAGTACTTC. This sequence encodes CASSPIGQGETQYF.

This chain joins TRBV7-2 and TRBJ1-4; no clear D. V gave up 1 base and J gave up 7 bases, with 7 bases separating them. Germline-derived CDR1 and CDR2 are SGHTA and FQGNSA. This CDR3 region has 13 residues. CDR3: CASSLESGEKLFF. CDR3 in DNA: TGTGCCAGCAGCTTAGAGAGCGGTGAAAAACTGTTTTTT.

This clone showed up just a few times. This sequence joins TRBV21-1 and TRBJ2-1; the D call of TRBD2 is as the table states it, not checked on the DNA. TRBV21-1 is a documented pseudogene. This CDR3 is built from 21 residues. As DNA, the CDR3 is TGTGCCAGCAGCACCCCGATCGCGACTAGCGGGAGAAGCGGAGGAGGGTATGAGCAGTTCTTC. It translates to CASSTPIATSGRSGGGYEQFF.

This chain joins TRBV9 and TRBJ2-3; 7 nucleotides line up with TRBD2. From germline, CDR1 is SGDLS and CDR2 YYNGEE. Unmatched junction bases numbered 4, after V lost 0 bases and J lost 0 bases. The CDR3 runs 16 residues. For the CDR3, the DNA is TGTGCCAGCAGCGTAGGTGTTAGCGGGAGCACAGATACGCAGTATTTT. It specifies CASSVGVSGSTDTQYF.

This chain links TRBV28 with TRBJ2-1, with a weak D call TRBD2 (6 bases). This CDR3 comprises 15 residues. Germline CDR1 and CDR2: MDHEN and SYDVKM. The V end was cut by 3 bases, the J end by 5 bases, with 14 bases between. CDR3 DNA sequence: TGTGCCAGCAGTTTCCCCCGTGGCGGGAACAATGAGCAGTTCTTC. Translating gives CASSFPRGGNNEQFF.

This clone appeared a few times. V gene TRBV5-1 combines with J gene TRBJ2-1; 12 positions agree with TRBD2. CDR3 length: 16 amino acids. V was clipped by 2 bases and J by 4 bases; unmatched bases: 4. Per the germline V gene, CDR1 is SGHRS and CDR2 is YFSETQ. The CDR3 loop is CASSFATSGGYNEQFF. CDR3 nucleotides: TGCGCCAGCAGCTTCGCGACTAGCGGGGGATACAATGAGCAGTTCTTC. Complete variable domain (other parts from reference TRBV5-1 and TRBJ2-1): KAGVTQTPRYLIKTRGQQVTLSCSPISGHRSVSWYQQTPGQGLQFLFEYFSETQRNKGNFPGRFSGRQFSNSRSEMNVSTLELGDSALYLCASSFATSGGYNEQFFGPGTRLTVL.

This sequence joins TRBV9 and TRBJ2-3; D call uncertain. The V end was cut by 6 bases, the J end by 0 bases, with 20 bases between. Germline V lookup: CDR1 SGDLS, CDR2 YYNGEE. The CDR3 covers 17 residues. CDR3 in DNA: TGTGCCAGCACCCGAGGTGTGGATGACCCTAGCACAGATACGCAGTATTTT. It translates to CASTRGVDDPSTDTQYF.

This chain joins TRBV5-1 and TRBJ1-1; D might be TRBD1 (6 bases). Germline CDR1 and CDR2: SGHRS and YFSETQ. V was shortened by 4 bases and J by 2 bases, with 21 bases between the two germline ends. This CDR3 has 17 residues. CDR3 sequence: CASSSLRGLRDNTEAFF. CDR3 sequence (DNA): TGCGCCAGCAGCAGTCTCAGGGGCCTTCGTGATAACACTGAAGCTTTCTTT.

The CDR3 bases are TGTGCCAGCCGAGGACAGGGGGCAACCGGGGAGCTGTTTTTT. This encodes CASRGQGATGELFF. The V call is TRBV28, the J call TRBJ2-2; 11 nucleotides match TRBD1. Germline V gene data show CDR1 as MDHEN and CDR2 as SYDVKM. This CDR3 contains 14 residues. V trimming: 8 bases; J trimming: 5 bases; junction bases outside the gene matches: 4.

The V gene is TRBV7-9, the J gene TRBJ2-2; D possibly corresponds to TRBD2 (6 bases). Germline CDR1 reads SEHNR; CDR2 reads FQNEAQ (reference sequence). This CDR3 comprises 15 residues. Trimming shortened V by 2 bases and J by 5 bases, and 12 bases separated the two germline ends. CDR3 protein: CASSLFRGGTGELFF. The CDR3 nucleotides are TGTGCCAGCAGCTTATTCCGGGGAGGAACCGGGGAGCTGTTTTTT.

This sequence joins TRBV5-1 and TRBJ2-6; 9 bases fit TRBD1. CDR3 length: 17 amino acids. CDR1 SGHRS and CDR2 YFSETQ come from the germline V gene. The V gene end was trimmed by 5 bases and the J gene end by 0 bases; junction bases not matched to a gene: 6. The CDR3 DNA reads TGCGCCAGCAGTTTCACAGGGGGCGACTCTGGGGCCAACGTCCTGACTTTC. Its protein is CASSFTGGDSGANVLTF.

This clone was counted between two and nine times. The chain is built from TRBV6-5 and TRBJ2-3; TRBD2 is a possible D gene (6 bases). The V end lost 4 bases, the J end lost 3 bases, and 11 bases lay between the germline ends. The CDR3 is made up of 14 amino acids. Germline V lookup: CDR1 MNHEY, CDR2 SVGAGI. The CDR3: CASSWFGGTDTQYF. CDR3 nucleotide sequence: TGTGCCAGCAGTTGGTTCGGGGGAACAGATACGCAGTATTTT.

V is TRBV7-2 and J is TRBJ1-1; TRBD1 aligns across 9 bases. The CDR3 is 15 residues long. Trimming at V came to 3 bases and at J to 5 bases, leaving 7 bases not matched to a gene. Germline assignment: CDR1 SGHTA and CDR2 FQGNSA. CDR3 coding DNA: TGTGCCAGCAGCTTCTGGACAGGGGTTGATACTGAAGCTTTCTTT. Translating it yields CASSFWTGVDTEAFF. The full variable domain, in which reference TRBV7-2 and TRBJ1-1 provide the parts outside the CDR3, is GAGVSQSPSNKVTEKGKDVELRCDPISGHTALYWYRQSLGQGLEFLIYFQGNSAPDKSGLPSDRFSAERTGGSVSTLTIQRTQQEDSAVYLCASSFWTGVDTEAFFGQGTRLTVV.

This clone came up a few times. The CDR3: CASQPQIGTSGYEQYF. The CDR3, as DNA: TGTGCCAGCCAACCTCAGATCGGGACTAGCGGCTACGAGCAGTACTTC. J is TRBJ2-7 and V is TRBV27; 11 nucleotides align to TRBD2. Germline assignment: CDR1 MNHEY and CDR2 SMNVEV (reference sequence). This CDR3 spans 16 amino acids. Losses at the gene ends were 8 bases for V and 3 bases for J; bases not matched to a gene: 12.

This clone was seen a handful of times. CDR3 in DNA: TGTGCCAGCAGACCTTACAGGAGCTCCTACGAGCAGTACTTC. Protein: CASRPYRSSYEQYF. This chain uses TRBV13 with TRBJ2-7; maybe TRBD1 (5 bases). The germline V gene encodes CDR1 PRHDT and CDR2 FYEKMQ (reference sequence). With 6 bases removed from V and 0 bases from J, the gap between germline ends came to 12 bases. The CDR3 runs 14 residues. Full variable domain (remainder filled in from reference TRBV13 and TRBJ2-7): AAGVIQSPRHLIKEKRETATLKCYPIPRHDTVYWYQQGPGQDPQFLISFYEKMQSDKGSIPDRFSAQQFSDYHSELNMSSLELGDSALYFCASRPYRSSYEQYFGPGTRLTVT.

The V and J genes are TRBV9 and TRBJ2-2; D unclear. Per germline, CDR1 SGDLS and CDR2 YYNGEE. The ends were cut back, 3 bases at V and 0 bases at J, with 6 bases in the middle. CDR3 length: 14 amino acids. The CDR3 DNA reads TGTGCCAGCAGCGGGCACACGAACACCGGGGAGCTGTTTTTT. Translation: CASSGHTNTGELFF.

The rearrangement links TRBV19 to TRBJ2-3; no reliable D call. V was pared by 5 bases and J by 0 bases, with 12 bases between. The CDR3 contains 15 residues. CDR1 LNHDA and CDR2 SQIVND come from the germline V gene (reference sequence). The CDR3 region has the DNA TGTGCCAGTAGTGATCAGCGTTCCAGCACAGATACGCAGTATTTT. Protein sequence: CASSDQRSSTDTQYF.

The chain combines TRBV14 with TRBJ1-2; the match to TRBD1 covers 10 bases. The CDR3 runs to 13 residues. With V trimmed by 5 bases and J by 7 bases, 4 bases remained unmatched. Germline V gene sequence: CDR1 SGHDN, CDR2 FVKESK. The CDR3: CASSTDRGLGYTF. The CDR3 DNA follows: TGTGCCAGCAGCACAGACAGGGGGCTTGGCTACACCTTC.

A word on this clone: The sample contains more than one DNA sequence encoding this CDR3. The V gene is TRBV7-3, the J gene TRBJ2-1; 8 nucleotides line up with TRBD2. In germline, CDR1 is SGHTA, CDR2 FQGTGA. The junction had 1 base not matched to a gene; V was cut back by 4 bases and J by 5 bases. CDR3 size: 13 residues. The CDR3 is CASSSGLDNEQFF. Here the CDR3 DNA reads TGTGCCAGCAGCTCGGGACTAGACAATGAGCAGTTCTTC.

J is TRBJ2-1 and V is TRBV25-1; a weak D match, TRBD2 (5 bases). The CDR3 is made up of 13 amino acids. Trimming pared 6 bases from V and 4 bases from J, leaving 10 bases between. Germline V gives CDR1 MGHDK, CDR2 SYGVNS. The DNA for the CDR3 is TGTGCCAGCAGGAGCGGAACATACAATGAGCAGTTCTTC. It codes for CASRSGTYNEQFF.

A few counts support this clone. The chain employs TRBV7-2 and TRBJ2-7; 11 bases are a match to TRBD2. Germline CDR1 is SGHTA and CDR2 is FQGNSA. V dropped 5 bases and J dropped 2; count of bases not matched to a gene: 8. The CDR3 consists of 16 residues. The CDR3 here is CASSQAGTSGTYEQYF. The CDR3 nucleotides read TGTGCCAGCAGCCAAGCAGGGACTAGCGGTACCTACGAGCAGTACTTC.

The sample holds a few counts of this clone. The V and J genes are TRBV5-6 and TRBJ2-3; D is unclear. The CDR3 is made up of 18 amino acids. Germline V gene lookup returns CDR1 SGHDT and CDR2 YYEEEE. Deletions cut 2 bases from V and 3 bases from J, with 22 bases between. The CDR3 DNA sequence: TGTGCCAGCAGCTTAACTCATGACTGGTCTACGAGTACAGATACGCAGTATTTT. Encoded protein: CASSLTHDWSTSTDTQYF.